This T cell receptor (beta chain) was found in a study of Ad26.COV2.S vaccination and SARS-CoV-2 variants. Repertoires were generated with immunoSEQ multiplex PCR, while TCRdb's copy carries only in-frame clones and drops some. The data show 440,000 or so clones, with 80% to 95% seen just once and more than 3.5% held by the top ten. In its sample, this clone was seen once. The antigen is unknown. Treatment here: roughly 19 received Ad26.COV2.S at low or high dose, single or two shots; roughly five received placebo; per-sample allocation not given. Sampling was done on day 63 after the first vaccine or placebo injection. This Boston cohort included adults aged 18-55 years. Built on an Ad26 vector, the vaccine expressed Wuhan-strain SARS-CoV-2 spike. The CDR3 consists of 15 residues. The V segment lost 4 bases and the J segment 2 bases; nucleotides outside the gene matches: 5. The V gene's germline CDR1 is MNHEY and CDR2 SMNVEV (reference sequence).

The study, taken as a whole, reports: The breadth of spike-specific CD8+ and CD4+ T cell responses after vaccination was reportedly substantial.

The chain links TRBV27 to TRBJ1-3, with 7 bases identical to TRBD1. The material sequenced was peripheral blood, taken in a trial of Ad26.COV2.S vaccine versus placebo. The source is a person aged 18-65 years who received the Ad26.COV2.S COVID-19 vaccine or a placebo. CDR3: CASSSSTGTGNTIYF. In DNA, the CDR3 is TGTGCCAGCAGTTCCTCGACAGGGACTGGAAACACCATATATTTT.